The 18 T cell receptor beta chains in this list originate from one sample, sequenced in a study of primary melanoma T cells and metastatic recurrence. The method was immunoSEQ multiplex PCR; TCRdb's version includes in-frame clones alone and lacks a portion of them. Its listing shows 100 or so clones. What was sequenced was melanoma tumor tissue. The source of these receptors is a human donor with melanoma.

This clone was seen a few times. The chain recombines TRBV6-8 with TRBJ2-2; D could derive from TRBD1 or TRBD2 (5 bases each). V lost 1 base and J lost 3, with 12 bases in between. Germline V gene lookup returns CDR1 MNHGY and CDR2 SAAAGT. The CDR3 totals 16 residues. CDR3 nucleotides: TGTGCCAGCAGTTACTTGACCGGGACCGACACCGGGGAGCTGTTTTTT. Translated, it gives CASSYLTGTDTGELFF.

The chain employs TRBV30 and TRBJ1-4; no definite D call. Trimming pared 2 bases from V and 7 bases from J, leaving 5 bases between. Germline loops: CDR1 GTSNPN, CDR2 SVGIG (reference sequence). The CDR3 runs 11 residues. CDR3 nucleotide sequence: TGTGCCTGGAGTATCCGTGAAAAACTGTTTTTT. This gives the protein CAWSIREKLFF. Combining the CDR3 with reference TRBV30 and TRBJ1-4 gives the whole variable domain SQTIHQWPATLVQPVGSPLSLECTVEGTSNPNLYWYRQAAGRGLQLLFYSVGIGQISSEVPQNLSASRPQDRQFILSSKKLLLSDSGFYLCAWSIREKLFFGSGTQLSVL.

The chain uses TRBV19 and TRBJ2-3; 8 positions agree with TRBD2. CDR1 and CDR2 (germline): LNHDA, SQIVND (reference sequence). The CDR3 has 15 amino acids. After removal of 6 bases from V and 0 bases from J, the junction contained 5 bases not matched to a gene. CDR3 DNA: TGTGCCAGTAGATCAGCGGGGGCTAGCACAGATACGCAGTATTTT. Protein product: CASRSAGASTDTQYF.

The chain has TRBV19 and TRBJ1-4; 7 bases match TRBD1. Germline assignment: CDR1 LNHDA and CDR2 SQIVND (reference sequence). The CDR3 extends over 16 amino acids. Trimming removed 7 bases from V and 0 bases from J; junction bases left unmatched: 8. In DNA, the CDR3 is TGTGCCAGTACCGGTGAGGGGGCCTCAACTAATGAAAAACTGTTTTTT. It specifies CASTGEGASTNEKLFF.

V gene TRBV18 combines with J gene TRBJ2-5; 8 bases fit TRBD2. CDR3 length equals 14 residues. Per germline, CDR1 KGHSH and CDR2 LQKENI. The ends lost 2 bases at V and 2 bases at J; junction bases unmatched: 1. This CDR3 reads CASSPTSGQETQYF. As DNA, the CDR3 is TGTGCCAGCTCACCAACTAGCGGACAAGAGACCCAGTACTTC. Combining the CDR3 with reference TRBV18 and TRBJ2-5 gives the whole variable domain NAGVMQNPRHLVRRRGQEARLRCSPMKGHSHVYWYRQLPEEGLKFMVYLQKENIIDESGMPKERFSAEFPKEGPSILRIQQVVRGDSAAYFCASSPTSGQETQYFGPGTRLLVL.

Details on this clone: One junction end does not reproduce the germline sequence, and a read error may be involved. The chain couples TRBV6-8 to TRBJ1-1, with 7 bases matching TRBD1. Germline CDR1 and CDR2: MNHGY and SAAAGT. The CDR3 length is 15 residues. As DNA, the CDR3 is TGTGTCAGCAGTGGTCTCGGCTCAGGGGGCACTGAAGCTTTCTTT. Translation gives CVSSGLGSGGTEAFF.

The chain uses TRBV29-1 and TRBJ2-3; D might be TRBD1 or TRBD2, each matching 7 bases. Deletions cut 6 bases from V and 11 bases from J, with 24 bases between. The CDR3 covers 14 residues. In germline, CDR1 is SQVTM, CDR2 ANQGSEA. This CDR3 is CSVARGGPGGVQYF. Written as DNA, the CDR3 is TGCAGCGTGGCCAGGGGGGGCCCTGGGGGAGTGCAGTATTTT.

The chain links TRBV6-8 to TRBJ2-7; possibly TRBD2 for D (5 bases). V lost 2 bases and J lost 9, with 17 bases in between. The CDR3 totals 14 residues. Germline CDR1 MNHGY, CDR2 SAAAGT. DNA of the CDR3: TGTGCCAGCAGTTACAGGGCGGCCTTGGCGGGGCAGTACTTC. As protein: CASSYRAALAGQYF.

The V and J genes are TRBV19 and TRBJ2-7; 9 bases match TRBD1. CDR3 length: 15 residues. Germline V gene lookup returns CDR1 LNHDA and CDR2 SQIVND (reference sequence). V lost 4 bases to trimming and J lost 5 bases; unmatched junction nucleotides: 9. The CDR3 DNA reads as TGTGCCAGTAGTACCCGGACAGGGGTCAGCCACGAGCAGTACTTC. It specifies CASSTRTGVSHEQYF.

CDR3 DNA: TGTGCCAGCAGTTCGGAGGGAATCCGGGATCCTCAAGGCGATGAGCAGTTCTTC. Its translation is CASSSEGIRDPQGDEQFF. The chain is built from TRBV28 and TRBJ2-1; D is perhaps TRBD2 (6 bases). Trimming stripped 4 bases from V and 8 bases from J, with 27 bases between. Germline loops: CDR1 MDHEN, CDR2 SYDVKM. The CDR3 is 18 amino acids.

The CDR3 DNA reads TGCACCAGCAGCCAAGACAGGGACACTAGCACAGATACGCAGTATTTT. Protein product: CTSSQDRDTSTDTQYF. The J gene is TRBJ2-3, the V gene TRBV1; the table names TRBD1, a call not compared with the DNA. TRBV1 is given as a pseudogene. The CDR3 has 16 amino acids.

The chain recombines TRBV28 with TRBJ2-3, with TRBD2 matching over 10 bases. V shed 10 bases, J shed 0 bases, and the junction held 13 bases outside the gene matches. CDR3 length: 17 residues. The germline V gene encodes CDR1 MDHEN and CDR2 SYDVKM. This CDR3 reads CATTRVAGGLSTDTQYF. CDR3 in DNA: TGTGCCACCACCCGGGTAGCGGGGGGCCTTAGCACAGATACGCAGTATTTT. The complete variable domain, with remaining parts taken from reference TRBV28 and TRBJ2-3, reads DVKVTQSSRYLVKRTGEKVFLECVQDMDHENMFWYRQDPGLGLRLIYFSYDVKMKEKGDIPEGYSVSREKKERFSLILESASTNQTSMYLCATTRVAGGLSTDTQYFGPGTRLTVL.

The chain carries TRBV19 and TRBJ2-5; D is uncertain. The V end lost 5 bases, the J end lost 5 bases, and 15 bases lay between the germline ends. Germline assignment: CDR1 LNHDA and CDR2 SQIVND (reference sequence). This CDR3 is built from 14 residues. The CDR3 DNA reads TGTGCCAGTAGTGATACCCCGAGACGCGAGACCCAGTACTTC. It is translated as CASSDTPRRETQYF. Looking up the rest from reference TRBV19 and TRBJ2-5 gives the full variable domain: DGGITQSPKYLFRKEGQNVTLSCEQNLNHDAMYWYRQDPGQGLRLIYYSQIVNDFQKGDIAEGYSVSREKKESFPLTVTSAQKNPTAFYLCASSDTPRRETQYFGPGTRLLVL.

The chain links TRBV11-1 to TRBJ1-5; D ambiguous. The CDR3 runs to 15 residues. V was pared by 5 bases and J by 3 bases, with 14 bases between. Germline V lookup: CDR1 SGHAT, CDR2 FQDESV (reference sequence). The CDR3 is CASSLQSGNNQPQHF. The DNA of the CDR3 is TGTGCCAGCAGCCTCCAATCCGGTAACAATCAGCCCCAGCATTTT.

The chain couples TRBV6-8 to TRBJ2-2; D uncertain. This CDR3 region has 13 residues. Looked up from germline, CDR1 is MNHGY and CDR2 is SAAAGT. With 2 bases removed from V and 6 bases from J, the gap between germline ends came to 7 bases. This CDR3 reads CASSYVTAGELFF. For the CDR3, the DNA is TGTGCCAGCAGTTACGTAACAGCCGGGGAGCTGTTTTTT.

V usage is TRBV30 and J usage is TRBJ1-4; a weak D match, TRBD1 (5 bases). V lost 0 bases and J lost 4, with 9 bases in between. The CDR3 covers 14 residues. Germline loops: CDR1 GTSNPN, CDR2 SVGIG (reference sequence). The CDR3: CAWSVGDFNEKLFF. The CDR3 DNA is TGTGCCTGGAGTGTCGGGGACTTTAATGAAAAACTGTTTTTT.

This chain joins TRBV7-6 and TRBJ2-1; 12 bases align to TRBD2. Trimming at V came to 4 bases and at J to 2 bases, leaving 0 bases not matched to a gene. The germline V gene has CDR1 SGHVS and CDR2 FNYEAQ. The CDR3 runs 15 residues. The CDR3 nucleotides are TGTGCCAGCAGCTGGACTAGCGGGACCTACAATGAGCAGTTCTTC. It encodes CASSWTSGTYNEQFF.

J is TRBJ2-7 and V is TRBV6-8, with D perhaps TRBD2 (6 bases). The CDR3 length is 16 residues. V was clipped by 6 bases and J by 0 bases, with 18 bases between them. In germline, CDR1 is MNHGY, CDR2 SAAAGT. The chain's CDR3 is CASSPRGLRSSYEQYF. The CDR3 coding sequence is TGTGCCAGCAGCCCTAGGGGACTCCGGAGCTCCTACGAGCAGTACTTC.